The next 30 T cell receptor beta chains were all read from a single sample in a study of CD8 T cells in ankylosing spondylitis. In TCRdb, the 5' RACE reads were re-called with MiXCR into one record per CDR3 protein. The data show 20,000 to 25,000 distinct CDR3 sequences, roughly 13% seen once. The specimen sequenced was blood. The origin of the receptors is a male donor with ankylosing spondylitis or in good health (not recorded which).

This clonotype was detected ten times or more. This chain connects TRBV7-2 to TRBJ2-1; TRBD2 agrees at 9 bases. CDR1 is SGHTA and CDR2 is FQGNSA in the germline V gene. The CDR3 covers 16 residues. With V trimmed by 5 bases and J by 8 bases, 13 bases remained unmatched. CDR3 sequence reads: CASSLPGLALFDEQFF. The CDR3 DNA is TGTGCCAGCAGCCTACCGGGACTAGCTCTTTTCGATGAGCAGTTCTTC.

This clonotype was found a few times. The J gene is TRBJ2-1, the V gene TRBV7-3; 11 positions match TRBD2. The CDR3 spans 16 residues. Trimming at V came to 5 bases and at J to 6 bases, leaving 9 bases not matched to a gene. CDR1 is SGHTA and CDR2 is FQGTGA in the germline V gene. The DNA of the CDR3 is TGTGCCAGCAGCGATAATAGCGGGAGGGTTAGCAATGAGCAGTTCTTC. Translating it yields CASSDNSGRVSNEQFF. The full variable domain, its missing parts supplied by reference TRBV7-3 and TRBJ2-1, is GAGVSQTPSNKVTEKGKYVELRCDPISGHTALYWYRQSLGQGPEFLIYFQGTGAADDSGLPNDRFFAVRPEGSVSTLKIQRTERGDSAVYLCASSDNSGRVSNEQFFGPGTRLTVL.

The table lists this clonotype with a few counts. The chain joins TRBV7-2 to TRBJ1-5; D might be TRBD1 (6 bases). Looked up from germline, CDR1 is SGHTA and CDR2 is FQGNSA. Trimming removed 2 bases at V and 4 bases at J, with 12 bases between. This CDR3 is built from 15 residues. CDR3 nucleotides: TGTGCCAGCAGCTTAAACGCAGGGGTTAATCAGCCCCAGCATTTT. It translates to CASSLNAGVNQPQHF.

This clonotype appeared a few times. The chain combines TRBV14 with TRBJ2-1; no definite D call. Germline V CDR1 and CDR2: SGHDN, FVKESK. The V end lost 0 bases, the J end lost 3 bases, and 3 bases lay between the germline ends. CDR3 length: 13 amino acids. The CDR3 spells CASSQEVYNEQFF. CDR3 coding DNA: TGTGCCAGCAGCCAAGAGGTCTACAATGAGCAGTTCTTC.

The gene calls are TRBV4-2 and TRBJ2-4, with D perhaps assigned TRBD1 or TRBD2 (5 bases each). Germline V gene lookup returns CDR1 LGHNA and CDR2 YNFKEQ. V lost 0 bases to trimming and J lost 3 bases, with 9 bases between them. The CDR3 totals 15 residues. The CDR3 loop reads CASSQDMGDKNIQYF. CDR3 DNA: TGTGCCAGCAGCCAAGATATGGGGGACAAAAACATTCAGTACTTC.

The sample holds many counts of this clonotype. V and J are TRBV28 and TRBJ2-4, with 8 bases aligning to TRBD1. Looked up from germline, CDR1 is MDHEN and CDR2 is SYDVKM. V lost 3 bases, J lost 4 bases, and 2 bases stayed unmatched. CDR3 length: 14 residues. DNA for the CDR3: TGTGCCAGCAGTTTGAGACAGGGGAAAAACATTCAGTACTTC. Amino acid sequence: CASSLRQGKNIQYF.

The table lists this clonotype with a few counts. The chain combines TRBV6-6 with TRBJ2-6; 10 bases are a match to TRBD2. The V gene's germline CDR1 is MNHNY and CDR2 SVGAGI (reference sequence). This CDR3 has 16 amino acids. J lost 9 bases, V lost 2 bases, and 7 bases had no gene match. Here the CDR3 reads CASSYLKGLASNVLTF. DNA of the CDR3: TGTGCCAGCAGTTACCTGAAGGGACTAGCGAGCAACGTCCTGACTTTC.

At least ten counts were recorded for this clonotype. This rearrangement joins TRBV28 to TRBJ2-1; D is unclear. CDR1 is MDHEN, CDR2 SYDVKM, per germline. Between the trimmed V and J ends, which lost 8 bases and 9 bases, there was a span of 17 bases. The CDR3 loop spans 13 amino acids. The CDR3, as DNA: TGTGCCAGCCGCCGAAGGTCGGGTACTGAGCAGTTCTTC. Translated, it gives CASRRRSGTEQFF.

The chain couples TRBV7-9 to TRBJ2-2; 9 bases match TRBD2. Unmatched junction bases numbered 15, after V lost 7 bases and J lost 0 bases. The CDR3 is made up of 19 amino acids. Germline lookup yields CDR1 SEHNR and CDR2 FQNEAQ (reference sequence). In DNA, the CDR3 is TGTGCCAGCAAAAGTGCTAGCGGGGTCTTCGGAACGAACACCGGGGAGCTGTTTTTT. This translates into CASKSASGVFGTNTGELFF.

The chain uses TRBV6-2 or TRBV6-3 and TRBJ2-7; D uncertain. Between the trimmed V and J ends, which lost 8 bases and 2 bases, there was a span of 19 bases. This CDR3 region has 15 residues. Per the germline V gene, CDR1 is MNHEY and CDR2 is SVGEGT. CDR3 DNA sequence: TGTGCCAGCGCCATTTTGGACGGAGCTACCTACGAGCAGTACGTC. As protein: CASAILDGATYEQYV.

This chain connects TRBV18 to TRBJ2-2; D ambiguous. The ends were cut back, 2 bases at V and 1 base at J, with 5 bases in the middle. The CDR3 extends over 14 amino acids. Per the germline V gene, CDR1 is KGHSH and CDR2 is LQKENI. CDR3 region: CASSPRQNTGELFF. CDR3 nucleotides: TGTGCCAGCTCACCAAGACAGAACACCGGGGAGCTGTTTTTT.

This clonotype was detected only a few times. The chain couples TRBV29-1 to TRBJ2-5; D call uncertain. The length of the CDR3 is 14 residues. Germline V CDR1 and CDR2: SQVTM, ANQGSEA. Trimming removed 0 bases from V and 3 bases from J, with 11 bases in between. The CDR3 bases are TGCAGCGTTGAAGATCTTTATCAAAAAGAGACCCAGTACTTC. The encoded protein is CSVEDLYQKETQYF.

The table lists this clonotype with a few counts. This chain joins TRBV5-6 and TRBJ2-5; weak D call: TRBD1 (5 bases). Looked up from germline, CDR1 is SGHDT and CDR2 is YYEEEE. This CDR3 region has 13 residues. Trimming removed 2 bases from V and 4 bases from J, with 9 bases in between. CDR3 DNA sequence: TGTGCCAGCAGCTTCGGGCAGGGAGAGACCCAGTACTTC. This codes for CASSFGQGETQYF.

V is TRBV20-1 and J is TRBJ2-2; D may be TRBD2 (6 bases). CDR3 length: 15 residues. Per the germline V gene, CDR1 is DFQATT and CDR2 is SNEGSKA (reference sequence). Trimming shortened V by 0 bases and J by 4 bases, and 12 bases separated the two germline ends. CDR3 sequence reads: CSARDPGGGTGELFF. For the CDR3, the DNA is TGCAGTGCTAGAGATCCCGGGGGAGGCACCGGGGAGCTGTTTTTT.

This chain uses TRBV28 with TRBJ2-1, with 11 bases identical to TRBD2. V dropped 0 bases and J dropped 9; count of bases not matched to a gene: 7. CDR1 is MDHEN and CDR2 is SYDVKM in the germline V gene. CDR3 size: 16 residues. For the CDR3, the DNA is TGTGCCAGCAGTTTATGGACTAGCGGGAACGAGGGTGAGCAGTTCTTC. Its translation: CASSLWTSGNEGEQFF.

The chain is built from TRBV28 and TRBJ2-7; D not certain. Germline values: CDR1 MDHEN, CDR2 SYDVKM. This CDR3 is 14 amino acids long. V shed 1 base and J shed 3 bases, with 10 bases lying between them. CDR3: CASSLYTDFYEQYF. Here the CDR3 DNA reads TGTGCCAGCAGTTTATATACTGACTTCTACGAGCAGTACTTC.

This sequence joins TRBV7-2 and TRBJ2-1; TRBD2 might be the D (5 bases). The CDR3 sequence is 17 residues long. CDR1 is SGHTA, CDR2 FQGNSA, per germline. Between the trimmed V and J ends, which lost 2 bases and 0 bases, there was a span of 14 bases. The CDR3 bases are TGTGCCAGCAGCTTAAACGGAGGCCTGAGCTCCTACAATGAGCAGTTCTTC. Its translation: CASSLNGGLSSYNEQFF.

This clonotype was seen at least ten times. The chain uses TRBV21-1 and TRBJ2-3; the D segment call TRBD2 is taken from the table without a DNA check. TRBV21-1 is termed a pseudogene. The CDR3 consists of 16 residues. This CDR3 reads CASTRAIREGTDTQYF. CDR3 DNA sequence: TGTGCCAGCACCAGAGCCATAAGGGAGGGCACAGATACGCAGTATTTT.

V is TRBV20-1 and J is TRBJ2-1; a weak D match, TRBD1 (6 bases). Germline lookup yields CDR1 DFQATT and CDR2 SNEGSKA (reference sequence). V lost 5 bases, J lost 5 bases, and 16 bases lay in between. This CDR3 is 14 amino acids long. The CDR3 DNA sequence: TGCAGTGCTCCTCATTTTACAGGGAACAATGAGCAGTTCTTC. The encoded protein is CSAPHFTGNNEQFF.

This clonotype was seen repeatedly, ten times or more. The V call is TRBV10-3, the J call TRBJ1-1; D is perhaps TRBD1 (5 bases). Germline V CDR1 and CDR2: ENHRY, SYGVKD. The length of the CDR3 is 11 residues. The V end lost 8 bases, the J end lost 4 bases, and 8 bases lay between the germline ends. The CDR3 DNA reads TGTGCCATCGGACAAGTCACTGAAGCTTTCTTT. It codes for CAIGQVTEAFF.

The rearrangement uses TRBV24-1 and TRBJ2-5, with D possibly TRBD1 on 6 matching bases. CDR1 is KGHDR, CDR2 SFDVKD, per germline. CDR3 length equals 15 residues. The V end lost 4 bases, the J end lost 1 base, and 12 bases lay between the germline ends. The DNA of the CDR3 is TGTGCCACCAGTGACCCGGGACAACGCCAAGAGACCCAGTACTTC. Protein: CATSDPGQRQETQYF.

The sample holds a few counts of this clonotype. This chain uses TRBV28 with TRBJ1-4, with TRBD1 matching over 7 bases. CDR1 and CDR2 from the germline V gene are MDHEN and SYDVKM. Trimming cost V 5 bases and J 10 bases; bases outside gene matches: 10. CDR3 size: 14 residues. The CDR3 reads CASSQDRVQGKLFF. CDR3 sequence (DNA): TGTGCCAGCAGTCAAGACAGGGTTCAGGGAAAACTGTTTTTT.

This clonotype has ten or more counts. The rearrangement joins TRBV5-1 to TRBJ1-6; a possible D gene is TRBD1 (6 bases). V lost 4 bases, J lost 4 bases, and 12 bases lay in between. This CDR3 spans 15 amino acids. Germline V lookup: CDR1 SGHRS, CDR2 YFSETQ. The CDR3 region has the DNA TGCGCCAGCAGCGTGAGGACAGATTATAATTCACCCCTCCACTTT. As protein: CASSVRTDYNSPLHF.

In this sample, this clonotype turned up many times. This chain uses TRBV4-3 with TRBJ1-1; D is unclear. The CDR3 runs to 15 residues. The V end was cut by 6 bases, the J end by 5 bases, with 19 bases between. Germline CDR1 and CDR2: LGHNA and YSLEER. The CDR3, as DNA: TGCGCCAGCAGACCGGGCCTCCGAATTAGGACTGAAGCTTTCTTT. It specifies CASRPGLRIRTEAFF.

This clonotype has a handful of counts. The chain links TRBV14 to TRBJ1-1; D may be TRBD1 (5 bases). Between the trimmed V and J ends, which lost 1 base and 4 bases, there was a span of 13 bases. The CDR3 is 15 residues long. Germline-derived CDR1 and CDR2 are SGHDN and FVKESK. The CDR3 DNA reads as TGTGCCAGCAGCCAAGTGACCGACAGCGGCACTGAAGCTTTCTTT. Translation: CASSQVTDSGTEAFF.

On this clonotype itself: A junction boundary mismatches the germline segment, possibly from a read error. V and J are TRBV10-3 and TRBJ2-3, with D possibly being TRBD1 (6 bases). Per the germline V gene, CDR1 is ENHRY and CDR2 is SYGVKD. CDR3 size: 15 residues. CDR3 in DNA: TGCGCCAGCAGTGTCTTGGGGGCTAGCACAGATACGCAGTATTTT. Translated: CASSVLGASTDTQYF.

This clonotype is medium-sized within its sample. This chain uses TRBV20-1 with TRBJ2-3; no firm D call. CDR1 is DFQATT, CDR2 SNEGSKA, per germline (reference sequence). Trimming cost V 5 bases and J 6 bases, with 24 bases left between them. This CDR3 comprises 16 residues. CDR3 DNA: TGCAGTGCTTCAACCCGAGGCTACAGCGCCAGCGATACGCAGTATTTT. Its translation is CSASTRGYSASDTQYF.

This chain links TRBV28 with TRBJ1-5; a possible D gene is TRBD1 (5 bases). Between the trimmed V and J ends, which lost 5 bases and 10 bases, there was a span of 12 bases. The CDR3 is 12 amino acids. CDR1 is MDHEN and CDR2 is SYDVKM in the germline V gene. CDR3 sequence reads: CASSDPGSPQHF. As DNA, the CDR3 is TGTGCCAGCAGTGACCCAGGGAGTCCCCAGCATTTT.

The rearrangement links TRBV12-5 to TRBJ2-1, with D unresolved. CDR1 and CDR2 from the germline V gene are LGHNT and FRNRAP. The CDR3 has 13 amino acids. V lost 3 bases and J lost 0, with 3 bases in between. The CDR3 here is CASGFSSYNEQFF. The CDR3 nucleotides read TGTGCTAGTGGTTTTAGCTCCTACAATGAGCAGTTCTTC.

This clonotype came up many times. The V gene is TRBV28, the J gene TRBJ2-3; 7 bases line up with TRBD2. CDR3 length: 16 residues. CDR1 and CDR2 (germline): MDHEN, SYDVKM. V gave up 1 base and J gave up 4 bases; unmatched junction bases: 8. CDR3 DNA: TGTGCCAGCAGTTTATCCAGCGGGGTGGGCCCAGATACGCAGTATTTT. Protein product: CASSLSSGVGPDTQYF. Drawing the rest from reference TRBV28 and TRBJ2-3, the complete variable domain is DVKVTQSSRYLVKRTGEKVFLECVQDMDHENMFWYRQDPGLGLRLIYFSYDVKMKEKGDIPEGYSVSREKKERFSLILESASTNQTSMYLCASSLSSGVGPDTQYFGPGTRLTVL.